One sample yielded the 13 T cell receptor beta chains listed below, sequenced in a study of T-cell reconstitution after alpha-beta-depleted transplantation in children. Researchers prepared the TCRbeta library using unique molecular identifiers, the study reports. TCRdb ran MiXCR on the PCR reads and lists one entry per CDR3 protein. The sample yields around 250,000 distinct CDR3 sequences, around 9.6% seen once. Sequenced here: PBMCs from the stem cell graft donor, sampled from the stem cell graft. The receptors stem from a human donor who donated a stem cell graft to a child with SCID.

V gene TRBV27 combines with J gene TRBJ1-5; 8 nucleotides line up with TRBD1. The CDR3 is made up of 15 amino acids. CDR1 and CDR2 from the germline V gene are MNHEY and SMNVEV (reference sequence). V gave up 5 bases and J gave up 4 bases; unmatched junction bases: 7. DNA for the CDR3: TGTGCCAGCAGTCAGCAGGGGGCGCGGAATCAGCCCCAGCATTTT. It yields the protein CASSQQGARNQPQHF.

The J gene is TRBJ1-4, the V gene TRBV5-1; D ambiguous. This CDR3 has 14 amino acids. Between the trimmed V and J ends, which lost 0 bases and 4 bases, there was a span of 7 bases. Germline values: CDR1 SGHRS, CDR2 YFSETQ. CDR3 sequence: CASSLEQFNEKLFF. CDR3 DNA: TGCGCCAGCAGCTTGGAGCAGTTTAATGAAAAACTGTTTTTT.

The chain recombines TRBV12-5 with TRBJ2-1, with 7 bases aligning to TRBD2. The CDR3 runs 15 residues. Per germline, CDR1 LGHNT and CDR2 FRNRAP. V trimming: 1 base; J trimming: 2 bases; junction bases outside the gene matches: 2. The CDR3 loop is CASGLGGGTYNEQFF. CDR3 in DNA: TGTGCTAGTGGTTTGGGGGGGGGGACCTACAATGAGCAGTTCTTC.

The chain recombines TRBV5-3 with TRBJ2-2; D remains ambiguous. TRBV5-3 is an ORF for which the function is uncertain. This CDR3 has 16 residues. Trimming took 9 bases from V and 2 from J, leaving 20 bases between them. CDR3 DNA sequence: TGTGCCATGGGCCCTGAGCTCCTCTGCAACACCGGGGAGCTGTTTTTT. Its translation is CAMGPELLCNTGELFF.

This clonotype was observed a handful of times. V and J are TRBV6-1 and TRBJ2-7; no reliable D call. Per germline, CDR1 MNHNS and CDR2 SASEGT. The germline V and J ends were trimmed by 3 bases and 9 bases, with 12 bases remaining between them. The CDR3 is 12 residues long. CDR3 region: CASSEWADGQYF. The CDR3 nucleotides are TGTGCCAGCAGTGAGTGGGCAGACGGGCAGTACTTC.

This clonotype was detected ten times or more. The genes are TRBV5-1 and TRBJ2-7, with D unclear. The V gene's germline CDR1 is SGHRS and CDR2 YFSETQ. The V end was cut by 1 base, the J end by 2 bases, with 7 bases between. The CDR3 has 13 amino acids. CDR3 amino acids: CASSLTQAYEQYF. The CDR3 coding sequence is TGCGCCAGCAGCTTGACACAAGCCTACGAGCAGTACTTC.

This clonotype turned up a few times. This chain connects TRBV5-6 to TRBJ2-7, with TRBD1 identical over 7 bases. Germline CDR1 and CDR2: SGHDT and YYEEEE. The CDR3 has 13 amino acids. J gave up 2 bases and V 5 bases, and 4 bases lay outside the gene matches. CDR3 DNA sequence: TGTGCCAGCAGACAGGGGTCCACCTACGAGCAGTACTTC. Translation: CASRQGSTYEQYF.

The chain recombines TRBV5-1 with TRBJ1-2; D not resolved. Trimming stripped 1 base from V and 6 bases from J, with 13 bases between. Germline CDR1 SGHRS, CDR2 YFSETQ. The CDR3 runs to 14 residues. The CDR3 reads CASSLSGQSHGYTF. The CDR3 nucleotides are TGCGCCAGCAGCTTGTCAGGCCAGAGCCATGGCTACACCTTC.

The chain employs TRBV20-1 and TRBJ2-5, with TRBD2 identical over 10 bases. The ends lost 6 bases at V and 2 bases at J; junction bases unmatched: 0. The CDR3 is 12 amino acids. Germline V CDR1 and CDR2: DFQATT, SNEGSKA (reference sequence). CDR3 coding DNA: TGCAGTGCAGCGGGGGGGCAAGAGACCCAGTACTTC. Protein: CSAAGGQETQYF.

This clonotype was counted ten times or more. The chain has TRBV7-9 and TRBJ1-6; 8 bases match TRBD1. Per the germline V gene, CDR1 is SEHNR and CDR2 is FQNEAQ (reference sequence). This CDR3 is built from 14 residues. With 2 bases clipped from V and 10 bases from J, the junction kept 4 bases outside the gene matches. CDR3 sequence: CASSLLQGGSPLHF. The DNA of the CDR3 is TGTGCCAGCAGCTTACTACAGGGGGGATCACCCCTCCACTTT.

The V gene is TRBV25-1, the J gene TRBJ2-6, with D tentatively TRBD1 (5 bases). This CDR3 has 18 residues. Germline V CDR1 and CDR2: MGHDK, SYGVNS. V dropped 3 bases and J dropped 4 bases, with 19 bases sitting between them. CDR3 region: CASSDPETGGAGANVLTF. DNA for the CDR3: TGTGCCAGCAGTGACCCGGAAACCGGTGGGGCGGGGGCCAACGTCCTGACTTTC.

V is TRBV20-1 and J is TRBJ2-1, with D unclear. V lost 4 bases and J lost 7, with 11 bases in between. CDR3 size: 12 residues. CDR1 DFQATT and CDR2 SNEGSKA come from the germline V gene (reference sequence). CDR3 sequence (DNA): TGCAGTGCTACCGTTGTTAGGAATGAGCAGTTCTTC. Translation: CSATVVRNEQFF.

The chain carries TRBV6-2 or TRBV6-3 and TRBJ2-5; D unclear. CDR3 length: 10 amino acids. The germline gives CDR1 MNHEY, CDR2 SVGEGT. V lost 6 bases and J lost 5, with 4 bases in between. The CDR3 loop reads CASRRETQYF. As DNA, the CDR3 is TGTGCCAGCAGGAGGGAGACCCAGTACTTC.